One sample yielded the 29 T cell receptor beta chains listed below, sequenced in a study of breast tumors, draining lymph nodes, adjacent tissues. Each CDR3 protein is one row after TCRdb ran MiXCR on the multiplex PCR reads. The sample lists 150,000 to 250,000 distinct CDR3 sequences, around a third seen once, with around 4.4% in the top ten. Axillary draining lymph nodes of breast cancer patients supplied the node samples. Sequencing was carried out using axillary lymph node tissue. These TCRs come from a female donor with breast cancer. Some clones in this sample may be carry-over from other donors' samples.

The CDR3 reads CASSLLGSSYNEQFF. DNA of the CDR3: TGTGCCAGCAGTTTATTGGGGAGCTCCTACAATGAGCAGTTCTTC. The chain links TRBV27 to TRBJ2-1; possible D gene TRBD2, 5 bases. The V end was cut by 1 base, the J end by 0 bases, with 7 bases between. This CDR3 is built from 15 residues. Germline values: CDR1 MNHEY, CDR2 SMNVEV (reference sequence).

This clonotype was observed a few times. V gene TRBV5-4 combines with J gene TRBJ2-7; D is ambiguous. CDR3 length: 14 residues. V was pared by 0 bases and J by 2 bases, with 9 bases between. Germline V gives CDR1 SGHNT, CDR2 YYREEE (reference sequence). The CDR3 region has the DNA TGTGCCAGCAGCTTGGGACGGATACCCTACGAGCAGTACTTC. This encodes CASSLGRIPYEQYF.

As for this clonotype: This could be a read error, since a much larger clone is one nucleotide away. The chain carries TRBV6-5 and TRBJ1-6; 8 bases map to TRBD1. Trimming cost V 6 bases and J 9 bases; bases outside gene matches: 4. Germline V gene sequence: CDR1 MNHEY, CDR2 SVGAGI. This CDR3 comprises 13 residues. The CDR3 nucleotides are TGTGCCAGCAGACTCGACAGGGGTTCACCCCTCCACTTT. Amino acid sequence: CASRLDRGSPLHF.

The rearrangement joins TRBV6-1 to TRBJ2-3, with D possibly being TRBD2 (7 bases). The V gene lost 0 bases and the J gene lost 4 bases, with 17 bases spanning the gap. The CDR3 has 17 amino acids. Germline V CDR1 and CDR2: MNHNS, SASEGT. This chain's CDR3 is CASSEARRGGIPDTQYF. CDR3 bases: TGTGCCAGCAGTGAAGCGCGGAGGGGGGGCATTCCAGATACGCAGTATTTT.

V usage is TRBV5-4 and J usage is TRBJ1-2, with 8 bases identical to TRBD1. There are 15 residues in the CDR3. The germline V gene has CDR1 SGHNT and CDR2 YYREEE (reference sequence). V dropped 4 bases and J dropped 4; count of bases not matched to a gene: 9. DNA of the CDR3: TGTGCCAGCAGCCAAGGACAGGGAGGTGGCTATGGCTACACCTTC. This encodes CASSQGQGGGYGYTF.

This clonotype was counted ten times or more. This sequence joins TRBV7-2 and TRBJ2-1; TRBD1 is a possible D gene (5 bases). Trimming stripped 1 base from V and 5 bases from J, with 9 bases between. Germline lookup yields CDR1 SGHTA and CDR2 FQGNSA. The CDR3 sequence is 14 residues long. The CDR3 DNA is TGTGCCAGCAGCTTAGGCGCAGGGCACAATGAGCAGTTCTTC. Protein sequence: CASSLGAGHNEQFF. Complete variable domain (other parts from reference TRBV7-2 and TRBJ2-1): GAGVSQSPSNKVTEKGKDVELRCDPISGHTALYWYRQSLGQGLEFLIYFQGNSAPDKSGLPSDRFSAERTGGSVSTLTIQRTQQEDSAVYLCASSLGAGHNEQFFGPGTRLTVL.

This clonotype was seen ten or more times. The chain joins TRBV7-9 to TRBJ1-2; no clear D. Germline assignment: CDR1 SEHNR and CDR2 FQNEAQ (reference sequence). The V end lost 1 base, the J end lost 3 bases, and 0 bases lay between the germline ends. This CDR3 is 11 amino acids long. The CDR3 DNA is TGTGCCAGCAGCTTAGACTATGGCTACACCTTC. Residues: CASSLDYGYTF. Full variable domain (outside the CDR3, taken from reference TRBV7-9 and TRBJ1-2): DTGVSQNPRHKITKRGQNVTFRCDPISEHNRLYWYRQTLGQGPEFLTYFQNEAQLEKSRLLSDRFSAERPKGSFSTLEIQRTEQGDSAMYLCASSLDYGYTFGSGTRLTVV.

A note on this clonotype: A single base separates this from a much larger clone, so it may be a read error. The J gene is TRBJ2-7, the V gene TRBV11-3; D is unclear. The germline V gene encodes CDR1 SGHNT and CDR2 YENEEA. V was shortened by 2 bases and J by 6 bases, with 8 bases between the two germline ends. The CDR3 is 12 residues long. The CDR3, as DNA: TGTGCCAGCAGCTTAAAAGTCTGCGAGCAGTACTTC. Its translation: CASSLKVCEQYF.

Ten or more counts support this clonotype. This chain uses TRBV12-3 or TRBV12-4 with TRBJ1-3, with D unclear. This CDR3 contains 15 residues. The ends were cut back, 1 base at V and 0 bases at J, with 7 bases in the middle. The CDR3 sequence: CASSLVAASGNTIYF. The CDR3 DNA is TGTGCCAGCAGTTTAGTTGCAGCCTCTGGAAACACCATATATTTT.

This clonotype has ten or more counts. No DNA is shown, since the ends of the CDR3 on it are uncertain; the CDR3 is the one TCRdb lists. The rearrangement uses TRBV9 and TRBJ2-7; the table's D call TRBD2 went unverified against the DNA. From its first to its last residue, the CDR3 has 12 amino acids. In germline, CDR1 is SGDLS, CDR2 YYNGEE. The CDR3 sequence: CASSVGEGSQNF.

Worth noting for this clonotype: Possible read error: a much larger clone is one base away. The rearrangement uses TRBV4-1 and TRBJ1-4; D gene ambiguous. Trimming stripped 1 base from V and 8 bases from J, with 17 bases between. The CDR3 runs to 16 residues. CDR1 and CDR2 (germline): MGHRA, YSYEKL. CDR3 coding DNA: TGCGCCAGCAGCCAAGCCGACAAGGCAGCAGGAGAAAAACTGTTTTTT. As protein: CASSQADKAAGEKLFF.

This clonotype has ten or more counts. V gene TRBV12-3 or TRBV12-4 combines with J gene TRBJ2-5, with D perhaps TRBD1 (5 bases). V was clipped by 4 bases and J by 5 bases, with 14 bases between them. The CDR3 runs to 14 residues. The DNA for the CDR3 is TGTGCCAGCAGTTCCAGTCAGGGCGTGGAGACCCAGTACTTC. It yields the protein CASSSSQGVETQYF.

The sample holds many counts of this clonotype. The chain links TRBV6-1 to TRBJ1-6; no firm D call. Germline V gives CDR1 MNHNS, CDR2 SASEGT. Trimming shortened V by 2 bases and J by 7 bases, and 15 bases separated the two germline ends. This CDR3 is built from 16 residues. The chain's CDR3 is CASSESSGARNSPLHF. In nucleotides, the CDR3 is TGTGCCAGCAGTGAAAGCTCGGGAGCCCGAAATTCACCCCTCCACTTT.

The V and J genes are TRBV12-3 or TRBV12-4 and TRBJ1-5; the D gene is possibly TRBD1 (6 bases). The CDR3 is made up of 16 amino acids. V was cut by 5 bases and J by 9 bases, with 23 bases left in between. The CDR3: CASSLVGTRRVGPQHF. In nucleotides, the CDR3 is TGTGCCAGCAGTCTAGTAGGGACAAGGAGGGTTGGGCCCCAGCATTTT.

About this clonotype: Given a much more abundant clone one base away, this may be a read error. The chain uses TRBV5-1 and TRBJ1-3; D uncertain. Germline V gene sequence: CDR1 SGHRS, CDR2 YFSETQ. CDR3 length: 15 amino acids. The DNA for the CDR3 is TGCGCCAGCAGCTTGTCAGTATCTCTGGGAAACATCATATATTTT. Residues: CASSLSVSLGNIIYF.

The chain links TRBV6-1 to TRBJ2-3; TRBD1 is a possible D gene (5 bases). V gave up 3 bases and J gave up 2 bases, with 9 bases separating them. This CDR3 has 14 residues. The germline V gene has CDR1 MNHNS and CDR2 SASEGT. The CDR3 nucleotides read TGTGCCAGCAGTGATGGACAAATCACAGATACGCAGTATTTT. Its protein product is CASSDGQITDTQYF.

This clonotype was recorded many times. The chain is built from TRBV2 and TRBJ2-1; 10 nucleotides agree with TRBD1. The CDR3 is 15 residues long. Germline V CDR1 and CDR2: SNHLY, FYNNEI. V was clipped by 3 bases and J by 8 bases; unmatched bases: 7. The CDR3 protein is CASSEDRGSGDEQFF. CDR3 coding DNA: TGTGCCAGCAGTGAGGACAGGGGGTCAGGGGATGAGCAGTTCTTC.

In its sample, this clonotype was seen many times. This chain uses TRBV20-1 with TRBJ2-5; D may be TRBD1 (6 bases). V was clipped by 6 bases and J by 5 bases, with 16 bases between them. CDR1 is DFQATT and CDR2 is SNEGSKA in the germline V gene (reference sequence). The CDR3 extends over 13 amino acids. The CDR3 protein is CSAPTGLRETQYF. The CDR3 DNA follows: TGCAGTGCCCCAACAGGGCTAAGGGAGACCCAGTACTTC.

As concerns this clonotype: A clone one base away is much larger, so this may be a read error. The chain employs TRBV9 and TRBJ2-3, with 8 positions matching TRBD2. V lost 0 bases and J lost 4; bases outside the gene matches: 10. The length of the CDR3 is 17 residues. In germline, CDR1 is SGDLS, CDR2 YYNGEE. The CDR3 reads CASSVDAGGRRADTQYF. The CDR3 DNA is TGTGCCAGCAGCGTAGACGCGGGGGGCCGGCGCGCAGATACGCAGTATTTT.

The CDR3 coding sequence is TGCGCCAGCAGCCCCGGCGGGGACAGGGCCAATGAAAAACTGTTTTTT. It codes for CASSPGGDRANEKLFF. The V and J genes are TRBV4-1 and TRBJ1-4, with 9 nucleotides matching TRBD1. This CDR3 contains 16 residues. V shed 4 bases, J shed 5 bases, and the junction held 8 bases outside the gene matches. Germline V gene sequence: CDR1 MGHRA, CDR2 YSYEKL.

The chain links TRBV7-9 to TRBJ1-4; D is perhaps TRBD1 (6 bases). V lost 5 bases and J lost 7, with 29 bases in between. CDR1 is SEHNR and CDR2 is FQNEAQ in the germline V gene (reference sequence). The CDR3 is made up of 19 amino acids. In DNA, the CDR3 is TGTGCCAGCAGCCGTGGGGGGGGAGGAGTGACAGGTCGACGTGAAAAACTGTTTTTT. Its protein product is CASSRGGGGVTGRREKLFF.

This clonotype has a handful of counts. V usage is TRBV20-1 and J usage is TRBJ1-1; D is perhaps TRBD1 (5 bases). CDR1 is DFQATT and CDR2 is SNEGSKA in the germline V gene (reference sequence). This CDR3 is built from 14 residues. Trimming stripped 6 bases from V and 0 bases from J, with 14 bases between. CDR3 loop: CSAEDGGMNTEAFF. CDR3 nucleotides: TGCAGTGCGGAAGATGGGGGGATGAACACTGAAGCTTTCTTT.

This clonotype was seen at least ten times. The genes are TRBV20-1 and TRBJ2-1; 16 bases align to TRBD2. Germline CDR1 is DFQATT and CDR2 is SNEGSKA (reference sequence). Trimming at V came to 6 bases and at J to 0 bases, leaving 5 bases not matched to a gene. This CDR3 comprises 17 residues. In DNA form, the CDR3 reads TGCAGTGCCCCGGGACTAGCGGGGGGGCCCTCCTACAATGAGCAGTTCTTC. This encodes CSAPGLAGGPSYNEQFF.

This clonotype has at least ten counts. The chain recombines TRBV7-2 with TRBJ2-2; 7 bases are shared with TRBD1. Germline-derived CDR1 and CDR2 are SGHTA and FQGNSA. The CDR3 runs 14 residues. V lost 4 bases, J lost 6 bases, and 5 bases stayed unmatched. The CDR3 spells CASSSGQWAGELFF. CDR3 bases: TGTGCCAGCAGCTCGGGACAGTGGGCCGGGGAGCTGTTTTTT.

Many counts were recorded for this clonotype. V gene TRBV2 combines with J gene TRBJ2-3, with D perhaps matching TRBD1 or TRBD2 (6 bases each). V was trimmed by 6 bases and J by 6 bases, leaving 13 bases between them. This CDR3 region has 13 residues. The germline V gene has CDR1 SNHLY and CDR2 FYNNEI. CDR3 in DNA: TGTGCCAGCAGGTGGGGGGCAGGGGATACGCAGTATTTT. Translated: CASRWGAGDTQYF.

This clonotype was observed many times. The chain links TRBV7-9 to TRBJ1-4, with a possible D match to TRBD1 (5 bases). V lost 5 bases and J lost 6, with 16 bases in between. The CDR3 runs 15 residues. CDR1 is SEHNR and CDR2 is FQNEAQ in the germline V gene (reference sequence). DNA for the CDR3: TGTGCCAGCAGCCATTTGGGACCTGAGGATGAAAAACTGTTTTTT. Its translation is CASSHLGPEDEKLFF.

In this sample, this clonotype turned up many times. This chain joins TRBV28 and TRBJ1-2; the D is unclear. The V gene's germline CDR1 is MDHEN and CDR2 SYDVKM. This CDR3 region has 14 residues. With 6 bases removed from V and 7 bases from J, the gap between germline ends came to 18 bases. The CDR3 here is CASSPGVALFGYTF. The DNA of the CDR3 is TGTGCCAGCAGCCCCGGGGTCGCCCTTTTTGGCTACACCTTC.

This clonotype was found many times. One end of the junction fails to match germline, which may point to a read error. This chain uses TRBV4-3 with TRBJ1-5; D not certain. The length of the CDR3 is 13 residues. Looked up from germline, CDR1 is LGHNA and CDR2 is YSLEER. CDR3 sequence: CASSQDSNQPQHF. DNA of the CDR3: TGTGCCAGCAGCCAGGACAGCAATCAGCCCCAGCATTTT.

The chain recombines TRBV7-2 with TRBJ2-5; D call uncertain. V was clipped by 1 base and J by 3 bases, with 12 bases between them. The CDR3 runs to 15 residues. Germline V gives CDR1 SGHTA, CDR2 FQGNSA. The CDR3 DNA reads as TGTGCCAGCAGCTTAGGCCATTATACGGAAGAGACCCAGTACTTC. Encoded protein: CASSLGHYTEETQYF.